The clone carrying this T cell receptor beta chain turned up a few times. Profiled with immunoSEQ multiplex PCR; TCRdb holds only in-frame clones, not every one. The repertoire holds tens of thousands of clones, with approximately 80% as singletons. Documented time point: baseline, week 1 (first vaccination visit). Described treatment: pre-vaccination baseline after standard-of-care therapy. This record comes from a study of a mutant IDH1 vaccine in newly diagnosed glioma. About the study: Mean patient age was roughly 43 years; approximately 60% were male and around 40% female.

Germline V gene data show CDR1 as GTSNPN and CDR2 as SVGIG (reference sequence). This CDR3 has 13 amino acids. The V and J ends lost 5 bases and 1 base respectively, with 8 bases between them. This chain connects TRBV30 to TRBJ2-2, with D perhaps matching TRBD1 (6 bases). The sequences come from PBMCs, collected from a glioma patient treated with radiotherapy, temozolomide or both. The TCR sequence derives from a man in his thirties or forties with glioma. For the CDR3, the DNA is TGTGCCTGGTGGGACAAGAACACCGGGGAGCTGTTTTTT. This codes for CAWWDKNTGELFF.